This T cell receptor (beta chain) originates from a study of neoadjuvant anti-PD-1 for oral cavity cancer. Points from the study as a whole: Pretreatment Treg/Th17 ratio correlated inversely with post-treatment tumor clonality.

Sample time point: after neoadjuvant nivolumab, at surgical resection. Six replicates per PBMC sample, mostly from 480 ng of genomic DNA. Profiled with immunoSEQ multiplex PCR; TCRdb holds only in-frame clones, not every one. The sample lists 9,500 to 15,000 clones, about two thirds occurring once. About this clone itself: Its antigen is unidentified.

This CDR3 has 17 amino acids. Trimming removed 5 bases from V and 5 bases from J; junction bases left unmatched: 15. The V gene's germline CDR1 is SGHTA and CDR2 FQGTGA. The clonotype comes from a person aged 40-85 years with oral cavity squamous cell carcinoma. The chain uses TRBV7-3 and TRBJ1-2; 9 bases match TRBD1. The sample consisted of PBMCs, taken after nivolumab (anti-PD-1) treatment. The CDR3 sequence: CASSPRGTGLVGYGYTF. The CDR3 DNA reads TGTGCCAGCAGCCCAAGGGGGACAGGGTTGGTCGGATATGGCTACACCTTC.